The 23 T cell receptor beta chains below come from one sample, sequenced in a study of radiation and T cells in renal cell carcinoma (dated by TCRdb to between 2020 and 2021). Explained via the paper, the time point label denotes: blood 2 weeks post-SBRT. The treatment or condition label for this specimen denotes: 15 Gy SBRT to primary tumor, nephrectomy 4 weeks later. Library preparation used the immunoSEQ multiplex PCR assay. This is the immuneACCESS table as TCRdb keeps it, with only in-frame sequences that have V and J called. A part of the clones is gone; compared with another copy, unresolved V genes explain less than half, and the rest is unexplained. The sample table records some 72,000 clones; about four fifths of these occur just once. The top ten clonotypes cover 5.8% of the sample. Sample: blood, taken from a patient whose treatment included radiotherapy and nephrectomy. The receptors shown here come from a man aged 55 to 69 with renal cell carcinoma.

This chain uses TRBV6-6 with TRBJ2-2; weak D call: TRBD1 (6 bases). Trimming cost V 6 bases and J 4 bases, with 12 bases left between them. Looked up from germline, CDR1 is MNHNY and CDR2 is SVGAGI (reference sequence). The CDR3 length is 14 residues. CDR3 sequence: CASRQGQFTGELFF. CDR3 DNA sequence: TGTGCCAGCAGGCAAGGACAGTTCACCGGGGAGCTGTTTTTT.

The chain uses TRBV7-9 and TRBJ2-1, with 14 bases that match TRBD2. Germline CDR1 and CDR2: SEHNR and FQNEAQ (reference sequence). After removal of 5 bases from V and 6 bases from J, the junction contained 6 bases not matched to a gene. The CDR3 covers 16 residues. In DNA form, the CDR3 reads TGTGCCAGCAGCGCGACTAGCGGGGGGGGGCTCAATGAGCAGTTCTTC. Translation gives CASSATSGGGLNEQFF.

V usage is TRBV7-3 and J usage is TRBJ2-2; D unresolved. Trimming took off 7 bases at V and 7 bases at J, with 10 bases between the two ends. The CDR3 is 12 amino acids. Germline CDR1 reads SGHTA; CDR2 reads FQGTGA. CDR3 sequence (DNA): TGTGCCAGCAACGAAGACGGCGGGGAGCTGTTTTTT. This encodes CASNEDGGELFF. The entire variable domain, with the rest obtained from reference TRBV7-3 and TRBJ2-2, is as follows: GAGVSQTPSNKVTEKGKYVELRCDPISGHTALYWYRQSLGQGPEFLIYFQGTGAADDSGLPNDRFFAVRPEGSVSTLKIQRTERGDSAVYLCASNEDGGELFFGEGSRLTVL.

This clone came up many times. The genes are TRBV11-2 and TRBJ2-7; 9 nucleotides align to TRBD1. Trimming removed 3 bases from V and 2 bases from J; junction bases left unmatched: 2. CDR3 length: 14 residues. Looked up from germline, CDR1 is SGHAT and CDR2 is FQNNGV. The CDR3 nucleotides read TGTGCCAGCAGCTTCGGGACAGGGACCTACGAGCAGTACTTC. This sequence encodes CASSFGTGTYEQYF.

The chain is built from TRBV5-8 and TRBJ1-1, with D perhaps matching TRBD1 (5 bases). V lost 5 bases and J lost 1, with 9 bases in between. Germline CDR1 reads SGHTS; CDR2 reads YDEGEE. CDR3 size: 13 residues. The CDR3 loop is CASRFGGNTEAFF. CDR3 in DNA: TGTGCCAGCAGGTTTGGGGGGAACACTGAAGCTTTCTTT.

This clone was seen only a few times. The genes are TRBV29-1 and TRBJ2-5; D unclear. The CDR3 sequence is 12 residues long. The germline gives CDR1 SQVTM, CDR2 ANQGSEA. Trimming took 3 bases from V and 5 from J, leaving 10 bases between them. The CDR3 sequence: CSVDKGRETQYF. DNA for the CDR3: TGCAGCGTTGATAAGGGAAGGGAGACCCAGTACTTC.

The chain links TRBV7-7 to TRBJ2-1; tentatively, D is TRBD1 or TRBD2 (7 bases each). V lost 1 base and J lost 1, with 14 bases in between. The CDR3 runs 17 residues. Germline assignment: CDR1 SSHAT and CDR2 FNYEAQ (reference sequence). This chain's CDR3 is CASSLGGGTVSYNEQFF. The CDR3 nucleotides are TGTGCCAGCAGCTTAGGGGGAGGGACAGTTTCCTACAATGAGCAGTTCTTC.

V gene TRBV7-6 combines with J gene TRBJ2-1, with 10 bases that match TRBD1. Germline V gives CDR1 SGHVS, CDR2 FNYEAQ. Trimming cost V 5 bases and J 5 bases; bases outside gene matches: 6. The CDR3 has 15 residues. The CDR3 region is CASSQPGQGNNEQFF. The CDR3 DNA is TGTGCCAGCAGCCAGCCGGGACAGGGGAACAATGAGCAGTTCTTC.

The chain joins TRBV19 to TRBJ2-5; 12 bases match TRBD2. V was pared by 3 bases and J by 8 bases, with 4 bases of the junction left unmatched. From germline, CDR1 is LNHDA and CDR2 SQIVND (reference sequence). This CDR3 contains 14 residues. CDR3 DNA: TGTGCCAGTAGTATTCCCGGACTAGCGGGAACCCAGTACTTC. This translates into CASSIPGLAGTQYF. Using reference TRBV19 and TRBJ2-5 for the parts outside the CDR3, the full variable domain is DGGITQSPKYLFRKEGQNVTLSCEQNLNHDAMYWYRQDPGQGLRLIYYSQIVNDFQKGDIAEGYSVSREKKESFPLTVTSAQKNPTAFYLCASSIPGLAGTQYFGPGTRLLVL.

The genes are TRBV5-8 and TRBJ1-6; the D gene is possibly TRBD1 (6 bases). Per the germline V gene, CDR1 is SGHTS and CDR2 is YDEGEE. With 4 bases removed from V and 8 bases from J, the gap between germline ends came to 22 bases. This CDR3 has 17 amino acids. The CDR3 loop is CASSNTRQEGSDSPLHF. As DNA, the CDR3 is TGTGCCAGCAGCAACACTAGACAGGAGGGGTCGGATTCACCCCTCCACTTT.

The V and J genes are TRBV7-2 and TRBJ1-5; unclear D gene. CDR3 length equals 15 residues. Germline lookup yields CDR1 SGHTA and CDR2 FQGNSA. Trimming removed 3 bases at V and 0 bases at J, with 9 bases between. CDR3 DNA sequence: TGTGCCAGCAGCTTGATGGGTTATAGCAATCAGCCCCAGCATTTT. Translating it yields CASSLMGYSNQPQHF.

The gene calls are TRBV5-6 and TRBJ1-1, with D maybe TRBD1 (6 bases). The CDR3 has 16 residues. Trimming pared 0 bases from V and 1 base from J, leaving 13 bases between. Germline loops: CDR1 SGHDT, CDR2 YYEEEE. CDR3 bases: TGTGCCAGCAGCTTGGGTTTAATCAGGGGGAACACTGAAGCTTTCTTT. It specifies CASSLGLIRGNTEAFF. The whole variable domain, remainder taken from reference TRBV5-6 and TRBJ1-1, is DAGVTQSPTHLIKTRGQQVTLRCSPKSGHDTVSWYQQALGQGPQFIFQYYEEEERQRGNFPDRFSGHQFPNYSSELNVNALLLGDSALYLCASSLGLIRGNTEAFFGQGTRLTVV.

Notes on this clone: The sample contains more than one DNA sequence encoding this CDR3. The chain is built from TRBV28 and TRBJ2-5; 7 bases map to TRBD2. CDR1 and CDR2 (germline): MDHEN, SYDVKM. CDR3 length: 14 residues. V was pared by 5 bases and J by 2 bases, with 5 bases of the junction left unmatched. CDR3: CASSLISGQETQYF. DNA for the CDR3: TGTGCCAGCAGTCTTATTAGCGGGCAAGAGACCCAGTACTTC.

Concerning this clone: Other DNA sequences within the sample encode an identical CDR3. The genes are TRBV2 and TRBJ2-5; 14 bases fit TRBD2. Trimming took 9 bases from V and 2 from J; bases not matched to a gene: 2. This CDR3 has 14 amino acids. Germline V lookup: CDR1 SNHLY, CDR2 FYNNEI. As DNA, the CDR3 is TGTGCCAGTGGACTAGCGGGAGGACAAGAGACCCAGTACTTC. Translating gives CASGLAGGQETQYF.

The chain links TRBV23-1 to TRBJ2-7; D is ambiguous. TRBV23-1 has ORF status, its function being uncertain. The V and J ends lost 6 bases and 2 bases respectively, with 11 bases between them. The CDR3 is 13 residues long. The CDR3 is CASSPRVPYEQYF. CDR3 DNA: TGCGCCAGCAGCCCAAGGGTCCCCTACGAGCAGTACTTC.

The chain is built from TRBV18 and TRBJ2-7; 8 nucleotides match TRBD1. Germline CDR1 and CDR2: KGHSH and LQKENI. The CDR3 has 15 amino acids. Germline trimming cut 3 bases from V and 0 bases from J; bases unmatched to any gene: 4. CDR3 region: CASSPRTGSSYEQYF. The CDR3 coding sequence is TGTGCCAGCTCACCTCGGACAGGGTCCTCCTACGAGCAGTACTTC.

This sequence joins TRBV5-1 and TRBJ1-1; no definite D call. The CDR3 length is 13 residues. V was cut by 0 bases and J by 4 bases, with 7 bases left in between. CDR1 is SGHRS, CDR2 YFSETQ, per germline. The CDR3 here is CASSLVGSTEAFF. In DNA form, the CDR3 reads TGCGCCAGCAGCTTGGTGGGGAGCACTGAAGCTTTCTTT.

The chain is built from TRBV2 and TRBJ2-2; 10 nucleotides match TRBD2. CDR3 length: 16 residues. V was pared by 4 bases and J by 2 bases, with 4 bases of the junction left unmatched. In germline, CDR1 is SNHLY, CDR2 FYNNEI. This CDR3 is CASSALAGLNTGELFF. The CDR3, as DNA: TGTGCCAGCAGTGCACTAGCGGGACTCAACACCGGGGAGCTGTTTTTT.

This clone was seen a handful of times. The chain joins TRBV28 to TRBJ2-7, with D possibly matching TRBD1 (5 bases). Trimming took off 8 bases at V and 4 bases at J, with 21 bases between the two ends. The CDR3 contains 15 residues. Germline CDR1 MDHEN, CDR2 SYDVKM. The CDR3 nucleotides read TGTGCCAGCCGAGTTTATGTTAGGGGCCGTTACGAGCAGTACTTC. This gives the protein CASRVYVRGRYEQYF.

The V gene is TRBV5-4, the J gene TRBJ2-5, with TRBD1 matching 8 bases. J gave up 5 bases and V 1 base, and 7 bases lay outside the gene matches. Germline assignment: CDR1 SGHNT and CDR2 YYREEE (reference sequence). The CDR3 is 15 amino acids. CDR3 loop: CASSLRAGGLETQYF. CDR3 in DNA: TGTGCCAGCAGCTTGAGGGCAGGGGGCTTGGAGACCCAGTACTTC.

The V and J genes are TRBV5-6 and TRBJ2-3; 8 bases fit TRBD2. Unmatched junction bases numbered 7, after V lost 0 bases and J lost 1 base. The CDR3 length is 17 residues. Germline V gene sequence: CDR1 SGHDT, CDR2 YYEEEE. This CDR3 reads CASSLGTQLAGTDTQYF. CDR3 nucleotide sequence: TGTGCCAGCAGCTTGGGGACCCAACTAGCGGGCACAGATACGCAGTATTTT.

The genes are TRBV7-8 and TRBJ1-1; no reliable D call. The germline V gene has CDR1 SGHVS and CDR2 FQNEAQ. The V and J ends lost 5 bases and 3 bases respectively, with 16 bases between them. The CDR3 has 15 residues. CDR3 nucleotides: TGTGCCAGCAGCCCAGTAATAGGGCCTCACACTGAAGCTTTCTTT. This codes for CASSPVIGPHTEAFF.

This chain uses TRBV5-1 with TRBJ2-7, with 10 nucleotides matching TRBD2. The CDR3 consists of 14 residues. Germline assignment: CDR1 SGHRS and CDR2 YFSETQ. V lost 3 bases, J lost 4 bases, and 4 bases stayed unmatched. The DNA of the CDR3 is TGCGCCAGCAGCTCGGGACTAGCGTTTTACGAGCAGTACTTC. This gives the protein CASSSGLAFYEQYF.